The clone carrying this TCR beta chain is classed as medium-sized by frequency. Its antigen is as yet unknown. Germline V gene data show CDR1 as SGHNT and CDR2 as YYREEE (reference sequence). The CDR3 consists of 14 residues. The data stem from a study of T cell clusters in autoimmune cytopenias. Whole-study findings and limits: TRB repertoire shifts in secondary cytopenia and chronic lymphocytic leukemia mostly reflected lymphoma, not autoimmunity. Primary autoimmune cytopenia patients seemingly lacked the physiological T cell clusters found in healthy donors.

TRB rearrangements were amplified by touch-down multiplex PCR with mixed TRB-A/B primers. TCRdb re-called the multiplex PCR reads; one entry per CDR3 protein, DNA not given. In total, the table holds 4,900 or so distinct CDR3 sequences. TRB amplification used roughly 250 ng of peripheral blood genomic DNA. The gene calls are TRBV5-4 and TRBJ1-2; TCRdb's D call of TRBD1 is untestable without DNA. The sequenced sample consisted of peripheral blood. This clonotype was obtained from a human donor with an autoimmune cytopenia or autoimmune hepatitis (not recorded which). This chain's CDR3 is CASSSGTGGAGYTF.